This T cell receptor beta chain was recorded in a study of CD8+CD57+ T cells in acquired aplastic anemia. For the study at large: Average DNA yield from sorted CD4+ and CD8+ cells was approximately 3 ug.

This clonotype was detected once. The antigen is not known. Profiling that covered TCR beta VDJ and CDR3 relied on genomic DNA as its template. TCRdb reanalysed the reads using MiXCR and keeps one entry per CDR3 protein. The table has 80,000 to 100,000 distinct CDR3 sequences, around two thirds seen once. Study conclusions and caveats: Patients had roughly 31 CD8+ CDR3 sequences in common with controls (the shared set). CD8+ Simpson's diversity in patients was not significantly different from that in controls.

Only patients with CD8+CD57+ cell expansion on flow cytometry were chosen for sequencing. The enrolled patients all had severe acquired aplastic anemia. The CDR3 is 12 residues long. In germline, CDR1 is SQVTM, CDR2 ANQGSEA. The junction had 2 bases not matched to a gene; V was cut back by 7 bases and J by 1 base. The sample was sorted CD4+, CD8+, or CD8+CD57+ T cells (not recorded which) from PBMCs. The origin of this receptor is a human donor with aplastic anemia. The gene calls are TRBV29-1 and TRBJ1-1; TRBD1 agrees at 8 bases. The CDR3 region is CSGDRTNTEAFF. CDR3 nucleotides: TGCAGCGGGGACAGGACGAACACTGAAGCTTTCTTT.